These T cell receptor beta chains were read from a single sample in a study of blood T cell repertoires in COVID-19. Clones were sequenced by immunoSEQ multiplex PCR, and TCRdb holds only the in-frame ones, with some missing. This table holds roughly 120,000 clones, roughly 88% found once. The material sequenced was peripheral blood. These receptors all come from a woman between 50 and 59 years old with active or convalescent COVID-19. Both conserved end residues are part of each CDR3. Rows give clone size only sometimes, using once, few, many, or a class for an expanded clone.

CASSSYQETQYF | TRBV5-4 | . | 12 | TRBJ2-5
CASSLEPGTSGNTIYF | TRBV7-9 | . | 16 | TRBJ1-3
CASSLAGGGYTF | TRBV28 | . | 12 | TRBJ1-2
CASSGIGAGGEKLFF | TRBV6-1 | . | 15 | TRBJ1-4
CASSPRDRKETQYF | TRBV6-2/TRBV6-3 | . | 14 | TRBJ2-5
CASTLGLAGTDTQYF | TRBV19 | once | 15 | TRBJ2-3
CASSYSAGGYGYTF | TRBV6-9 | . | 14 | TRBJ1-2
CASSKASGRSTDTQYF | TRBV5-1 | . | 16 | TRBJ2-3
CASSGQSRETQYF | TRBV28 | . | 13 | TRBJ2-5
CASSRVSGNTIYF | TRBV3-1/TRBV3-2 | . | 13 | TRBJ1-3
CASSPHGGAGAPYNEQFF | TRBV7-8 | . | 18 | TRBJ2-1
CASSEGVRARGNTIYF | TRBV2 | few | 16 | TRBJ1-3
CASSQLRFGDTQYF | TRBV14 | . | 14 | TRBJ2-3
CASSGGLAGGPYGTDTQYF | TRBV5-4 | once | 19 | TRBJ2-3
CASTWTGKVTEAFF | TRBV19 | . | 14 | TRBJ1-1
CASSFTGGTKNIQYF | TRBV28 | . | 15 | TRBJ2-4
CASSDTNF | TRBV25-1 | . | 8 | TRBJ2-7
CASSLYTSGRGNEQFF | TRBV7-9 | . | 16 | TRBJ2-1
CASSRDRGNQPQHF | TRBV7-8 | . | 14 | TRBJ1-5
CASSLHGTSGRVDTQYF | TRBV5-1 | . | 17 | TRBJ2-3
CASSVFDRSDYEQYF | TRBV9 | . | 15 | TRBJ2-7
CASSNEDYQGARADPYNEQFF | TRBV21-1 | . | 21 | TRBJ2-1
CSVRGLNTDTQYF | TRBV29-1 | . | 13 | TRBJ2-3
CSAPTTDTQYF | TRBV20-1 | . | 11 | TRBJ2-3
CASSLASSPYEQYF | TRBV5-6 | . | 14 | TRBJ2-7
CASSLGTGVYNEQFF | TRBV5-4 | . | 15 | TRBJ2-1
CASSHRDRGGGEQFF | TRBV11-3 | . | 15 | TRBJ2-1
CASSQGTSGYEQYF | TRBV4-2 | . | 14 | TRBJ2-7
CASKRTSLADTQYF | TRBV2 | . | 14 | TRBJ2-3
CASRRQGTDQPQHF | TRBV2 | . | 14 | TRBJ1-5
CASRAGTSGGEQFF | TRBV5-4 | once | 14 | TRBJ2-1
CASRTSGSNEQFF | TRBV10-2 | . | 13 | TRBJ2-1
CASGLAQGANYGYTF | TRBV12-5 | . | 15 | TRBJ1-2
CAWSPTGYGYTF | TRBV30 | once | 12 | TRBJ1-2
CASSLNRLAVTGELFF | TRBV7-2 | . | 16 | TRBJ2-2
CASSLWSLNQPQHF | TRBV5-5 | few | 14 | TRBJ1-5
CASSESTGYNEKLFF | TRBV19 | . | 15 | TRBJ1-4
CASSLTVRGRYNEQFF | TRBV11-2 | . | 16 | TRBJ2-1
CASSQTTGANTGELFF | TRBV18 | . | 16 | TRBJ2-2
CASSRSETQYF | TRBV6-5 | . | 11 | TRBJ2-5
CASSGVNYGYTF | TRBV2 | . | 12 | TRBJ1-2
CASSQLPPRDEQYF | TRBV14 | once | 14 | TRBJ2-7